These 24 T cell receptor beta chains were all obtained from the same sample, sequenced in a study of cytomegalovirus exposure and HLA in healthy donors. The PCR used 60 Vbeta and 13 Jbeta primers. Here immunoSEQ multiplex PCR was the method, and the copy in TCRdb shows in-frame clones only, minus some. This sample yields approximately 110,000 clones, of which 50% to 65% are seen a single time; 3% to 4.5% belongs to the top ten. Sequencing input: PBMCs. All receptors derive from a young man in good health and CMV-seropositive.

The gene calls are TRBV9 and TRBJ2-1, with TRBD2 matching over 7 bases. J gave up 5 bases and V 0 bases, and 5 bases lay outside the gene matches. This CDR3 comprises 15 residues. Looked up from germline, CDR1 is SGDLS and CDR2 is YYNGEE. The DNA of the CDR3 is TGTGCCAGCAGCGTAGCTGGCGGGGGTCACAATGAGCAGTTCTTC. This codes for CASSVAGGGHNEQFF.

The chain employs TRBV23-1 and TRBJ2-7; D gene unclear. Being an ORF, TRBV23-1 has a function that is uncertain. V lost 3 bases to trimming and J lost 6 bases, with 9 bases between them. This CDR3 is 12 amino acids long. The CDR3 DNA reads as TGCGCCAGCAGTCAGCTTAGAGGCGAGCAGTACTTC. This encodes CASSQLRGEQYF.

The CDR3 nucleotides read TGTGCCAGCAGTTACGCGTCCCAGGGAGGTAATTCACCCCTCCACTTT. Its protein product is CASSYASQGGNSPLHF. The V and J genes are TRBV6-5 and TRBJ1-6; TRBD1 might be the D (5 bases). CDR1 MNHEY and CDR2 SVGAGI come from the germline V gene. The CDR3 runs 16 residues. V was trimmed by 2 bases and J by 6 bases, leaving 14 bases between them.

The rearrangement joins TRBV30 to TRBJ1-6; unclear D gene. CDR3 length: 13 residues. Trimming stripped 0 bases from V and 9 bases from J, with 9 bases between. CDR1 and CDR2 from the germline V gene are GTSNPN and SVGIG (reference sequence). The CDR3 sequence: CAWSVKGGSPLHF. CDR3 DNA: TGTGCCTGGAGTGTAAAGGGAGGTTCACCCCTCCACTTT.

J is TRBJ1-2 and V is TRBV5-4; 7 nucleotides align to TRBD1. The CDR3 is made up of 12 amino acids. CDR1 SGHNT and CDR2 YYREEE come from the germline V gene (reference sequence). The J segment lost 10 bases and the V segment lost 5 bases, leaving 8 bases of the junction unmatched. The CDR3 is CASSSWTGPYTF. The CDR3 DNA reads as TGTGCCAGCAGTTCGTGGACAGGCCCCTACACCTTC.

The table lists this clone with a count of one. V usage is TRBV5-4 and J usage is TRBJ2-1, with 9 nucleotides matching TRBD1. The trim removed 0 bases at V and 4 bases at J, leaving 8 bases unmatched. Germline V gene lookup returns CDR1 SGHNT and CDR2 YYREEE (reference sequence). This CDR3 region has 17 residues. The CDR3 nucleotides read TGTGCCAGCAGCTTGGCCGGAAGGACAGGGGAGTACAATGAGCAGTTCTTC. Translation gives CASSLAGRTGEYNEQFF.

This rearrangement joins TRBV27 to TRBJ1-6, with TRBD1 matching 7 bases. J was trimmed by 7 bases and V by 4 bases; bases with no gene match: 4. Germline V CDR1 and CDR2: MNHEY, SMNVEV (reference sequence). CDR3 size: 14 residues. The CDR3 sequence is CASSSGTANSPLHF. In nucleotides, the CDR3 is TGTGCCAGCAGTTCTGGGACAGCCAATTCACCCCTCCACTTT.

This clone has more than one count but fewer than ten. The genes are TRBV6-5 and TRBJ2-6; D unclear. Trimming shortened V by 2 bases and J by 0 bases, and 5 bases separated the two germline ends. The CDR3 is 15 residues long. Germline V CDR1 and CDR2: MNHEY, SVGAGI. The CDR3 loop is CASSYDSSGANVLTF. CDR3 nucleotide sequence: TGTGCCAGCAGTTACGACTCCTCTGGGGCCAACGTCCTGACTTTC.

This clone was detected only once. The CDR3 is CASSRPGRQGSDQYF. In DNA, the CDR3 is TGTGCCAGCTCACGGCCGGGTAGACAGGGAAGCGACCAGTACTTC. The J gene is TRBJ2-5, the V gene TRBV18; 7 bases line up with TRBD1. The J segment lost 10 bases and the V segment lost 4 bases, leaving 15 bases of the junction unmatched. The CDR3 is 15 residues long. CDR1 and CDR2 from the germline V gene are KGHSH and LQKENI.

V and J are TRBV13 and TRBJ1-1, with a possible D match to TRBD1 (5 bases). The CDR3 covers 13 residues. V was trimmed by 5 bases and J by 1 base, leaving 8 bases between them. CDR1 and CDR2 from the germline V gene are PRHDT and FYEKMQ (reference sequence). CDR3 coding DNA: TGTGCCAGCAGCATAGACAGGAACACTGAAGCTTTCTTT. Its translation is CASSIDRNTEAFF.

The rearrangement uses TRBV5-1 and TRBJ1-5; no reliable D call. Trimming took off 4 bases at V and 8 bases at J, with 19 bases between the two ends. CDR1 SGHRS and CDR2 YFSETQ come from the germline V gene. This CDR3 is 15 amino acids long. The chain's CDR3 is CASSPRDGGSEPQHF. CDR3 sequence (DNA): TGCGCCAGCAGCCCCAGAGACGGCGGTTCGGAGCCCCAGCATTTT.

This clone is a singleton in its sample. J is TRBJ1-2 and V is TRBV6-5; D possibly corresponds to TRBD1 (5 bases). This CDR3 contains 14 residues. V was pared by 6 bases and J by 4 bases, with 15 bases between. CDR1 and CDR2 from the germline V gene are MNHEY and SVGAGI. The CDR3 is CASRQVGVGYGYTF. The DNA for the CDR3 is TGTGCCAGCAGACAGGTTGGGGTTGGCTATGGCTACACCTTC.

The chain is built from TRBV5-1 and TRBJ2-2; 7 bases are shared with TRBD2. The CDR3 loop spans 16 amino acids. In germline, CDR1 is SGHRS, CDR2 YFSETQ. V was pared by 0 bases and J by 2 bases, with 4 bases of the junction left unmatched. The CDR3 is CASSLVRGGNTGELFF. The CDR3 DNA sequence: TGCGCCAGCAGCTTGGTTCGCGGGGGAAACACCGGGGAGCTGTTTTTT.

This clone was counted only a few times. The chain couples TRBV7-9 to TRBJ2-5; D possibly corresponds to TRBD2 (6 bases). CDR3 length: 15 residues. V was shortened by 6 bases and J by 2 bases, with 16 bases between the two germline ends. Germline lookup yields CDR1 SEHNR and CDR2 FQNEAQ (reference sequence). The DNA of the CDR3 is TGTGCCAGCAGTTTGGAGTCGGGGGAGCAAGAGACCCAGTACTTC. It codes for CASSLESGEQETQYF.

This chain uses TRBV7-9 with TRBJ2-5, with a possible D match to TRBD1 (6 bases). The DNA end is more similar to TRBJ2-7, so the J call may be wrong. Germline V gene lookup returns CDR1 SEHNR and CDR2 FQNEAQ (reference sequence). CDR3 length: 16 amino acids. The CDR3 nucleotides read TGTGCCAGCAGTACCGGAGACAGGCATGTCTTGCACGAGCAGTACTTC. Residues: CASSTGDRHVLHEQYF.

The V call is TRBV12-5, the J call TRBJ2-3; TRBD2 aligns across 11 bases. The CDR3 runs 15 residues. The V gene end was trimmed by 5 bases and the J gene end by 4 bases; junction bases not matched to a gene: 5. The germline V gene has CDR1 LGHNT and CDR2 FRNRAP. The DNA for the CDR3 is TGTGCTAGTGGTACCATAGCGGGGGGGCCAGATACGCAGTATTTT. Protein product: CASGTIAGGPDTQYF.

The chain carries TRBV7-8 and TRBJ2-3, with D possibly being TRBD2 (6 bases). This CDR3 is built from 16 residues. CDR1 and CDR2 (germline): SGHVS, FQNEAQ. V lost 5 bases to trimming and J lost 6 bases, with 21 bases between them. CDR3 sequence: CASSLTSGLIRDTQYF. CDR3 sequence (DNA): TGTGCCAGCAGCCTAACGAGCGGGCTAATTAGGGATACGCAGTATTTT.

The chain is built from TRBV11-2 and TRBJ2-7; TRBD1 is a possible D gene (7 bases). This CDR3 has 14 residues. V was clipped by 5 bases and J by 2 bases, with 13 bases between them. CDR1 and CDR2 from the germline V gene are SGHAT and FQNNGV. The CDR3 loop reads CASSRTGGPYEQYF. As DNA, the CDR3 is TGTGCCAGCAGCCGGACAGGAGGGCCCTACGAGCAGTACTTC. Full variable domain (remainder filled in from reference TRBV11-2 and TRBJ2-7): EAGVAQSPRYKIIEKRQSVAFWCNPISGHATLYWYQQILGQGPKLLIQFQNNGVVDDSQLPKDRFSAERLKGVDSTLKIQPAKLEDSAVYLCASSRTGGPYEQYFGPGTRLTVT.

This chain connects TRBV7-2 to TRBJ2-2, with no clear D. The germline V gene has CDR1 SGHTA and CDR2 FQGNSA. Between the trimmed V and J ends, which lost 3 bases and 0 bases, there was a span of 8 bases. The CDR3 covers 15 residues. In DNA, the CDR3 is TGTGCCAGCAGCTTTGGAACAGCGAACACCGGGGAGCTGTTTTTT. Translating gives CASSFGTANTGELFF.

As to this clone: Additional DNA sequences in this sample encode the identical CDR3. The rearrangement uses TRBV6-5 and TRBJ1-2, with D perhaps matching TRBD1 (6 bases). In germline, CDR1 is MNHEY, CDR2 SVGAGI. The CDR3 totals 13 residues. V was clipped by 6 bases and J by 4 bases, with 12 bases between them. CDR3 region: CASSLGQSYGYTF. The CDR3 DNA sequence: TGTGCCAGCAGCCTAGGACAGTCCTATGGCTACACCTTC.

This clone was seen more than once but under ten times. The V gene is TRBV4-1, the J gene TRBJ1-1; unclear D gene. CDR3 length: 15 residues. Germline V gene sequence: CDR1 MGHRA, CDR2 YSYEKL. V dropped 6 bases and J dropped 1 base, with 15 bases sitting between them. CDR3 DNA sequence: TGCGCCAGCAGACCCCGGGAGGGTGGGAACACTGAAGCTTTCTTT. Its translation is CASRPREGGNTEAFF.

The sample holds a few counts of this clone. Written as DNA, the CDR3 is TGTGCCAGCAGCTTGGGGAGGGCCGAGACCCAGTACTTC. The encoded protein is CASSLGRAETQYF. This chain connects TRBV5-6 to TRBJ2-5; D might be TRBD2 (6 bases). The germline gives CDR1 SGHDT, CDR2 YYEEEE. Trimming left V 0 bases short and J 5 bases short, with 8 bases between. This CDR3 is 13 amino acids long.

This clone occurred once. V is TRBV5-4 and J is TRBJ2-5; D is perhaps TRBD1 (7 bases). CDR1 is SGHNT and CDR2 is YYREEE in the germline V gene (reference sequence). Trimming left V 4 bases short and J 2 bases short, with 15 bases between. The CDR3 covers 15 residues. The CDR3 spells CASSPGQGGQETQYF. The CDR3 DNA sequence: TGTGCCAGCAGCCCAGGTCAGGGGGGACAAGAGACCCAGTACTTC.

V gene TRBV6-5 combines with J gene TRBJ2-5; 11 bases fit TRBD2. Germline trimming cut 7 bases from V and 5 bases from J; bases unmatched to any gene: 6. Germline CDR1 and CDR2: MNHEY and SVGAGI. The CDR3 length is 14 residues. The CDR3 region has the DNA TGTGCCAGCACACCGACTAGCGGGGTTGAGACCCAGTACTTC. Protein: CASTPTSGVETQYF.